This record covers a single T cell receptor (beta chain). The library tagged each cDNA molecule with unique molecular identifiers. TCRdb reprocessed the reads via MiXCR and lists one record per CDR3 protein. The sample yields about 120,000 distinct CDR3 sequences, approximately 9.3% seen once. The CDR3 spans 15 residues. CDR1 is KGHSH, CDR2 LQKENI, per germline. V gave up 6 bases and J gave up 2 bases; unmatched junction bases: 7. The data originate from a study of human T cells and chemical hapten exposure. The total RNA was obtained from whole blood that was not fractionated. Sequences were obtained from whole blood. The chain has TRBV18 and TRBJ2-4; 7 bases match TRBD1. This sequence originates from a human donor in good health. Some clones in this sample may be carry-over from other donors' samples. In nucleotides, the CDR3 is TGTGCCAGCTCTTCCGGGACAGATCCCAAAAACATTCAGTACTTC. It translates to CASSSGTDPKNIQYF. The complete variable domain, with remaining parts taken from reference TRBV18 and TRBJ2-4, reads NAGVMQNPRHLVRRRGQEARLRCSPMKGHSHVYWYRQLPEEGLKFMVYLQKENIIDESGMPKERFSAEFPKEGPSILRIQQVVRGDSAAYFCASSSGTDPKNIQYFGAGTRLSVL.